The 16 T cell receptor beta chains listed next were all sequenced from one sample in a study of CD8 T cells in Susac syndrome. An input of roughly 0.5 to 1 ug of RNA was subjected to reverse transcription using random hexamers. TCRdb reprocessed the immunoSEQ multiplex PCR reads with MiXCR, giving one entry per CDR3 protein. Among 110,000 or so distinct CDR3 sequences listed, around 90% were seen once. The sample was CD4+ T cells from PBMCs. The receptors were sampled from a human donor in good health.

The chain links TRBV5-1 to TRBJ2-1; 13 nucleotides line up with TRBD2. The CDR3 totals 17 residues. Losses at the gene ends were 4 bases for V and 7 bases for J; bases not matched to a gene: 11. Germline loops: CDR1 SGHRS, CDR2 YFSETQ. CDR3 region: CASSPGTSGMGTNEQFF. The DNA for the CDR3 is TGCGCCAGCAGCCCCGGGACTAGCGGGATGGGTACTAATGAGCAGTTCTTC.

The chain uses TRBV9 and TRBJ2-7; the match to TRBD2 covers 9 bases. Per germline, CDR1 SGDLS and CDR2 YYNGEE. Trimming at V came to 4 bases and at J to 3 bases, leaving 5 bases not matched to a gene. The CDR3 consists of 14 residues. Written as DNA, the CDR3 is TGTGCCAGCAGCCCCACAGCGGGGGGCTACGAGCAGTACTTC. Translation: CASSPTAGGYEQYF. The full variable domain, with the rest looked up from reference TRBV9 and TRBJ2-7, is DSGVTQTPKHLITATGQRVTLRCSPRSGDLSVYWYQQSLDQGLQFLIQYYNGEERAKGNILERFSAQQFPDLHSELNLSSLELGDSALYFCASSPTAGGYEQYFGPGTRLTVT.

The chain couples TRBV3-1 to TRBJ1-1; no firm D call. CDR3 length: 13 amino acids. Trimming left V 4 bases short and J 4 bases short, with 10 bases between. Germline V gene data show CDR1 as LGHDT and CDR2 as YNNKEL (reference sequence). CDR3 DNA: TGTGCCAGCAGCCGGGGATCAGGCACTGAAGCTTTCTTT. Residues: CASSRGSGTEAFF.

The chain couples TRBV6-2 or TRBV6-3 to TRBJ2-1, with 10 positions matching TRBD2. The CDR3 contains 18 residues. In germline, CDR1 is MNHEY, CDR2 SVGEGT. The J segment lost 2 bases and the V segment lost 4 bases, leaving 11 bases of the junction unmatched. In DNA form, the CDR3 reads TGTGCCAGCAGTTGGTCTCTAGCGGGAGAGGGAACCTACAATGAGCAGTTCTTC. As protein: CASSWSLAGEGTYNEQFF.

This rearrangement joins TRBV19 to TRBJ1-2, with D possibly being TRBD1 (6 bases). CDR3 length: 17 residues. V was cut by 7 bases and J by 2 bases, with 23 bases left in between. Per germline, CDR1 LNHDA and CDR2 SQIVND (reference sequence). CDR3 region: CASIPRGTPGANYGYTF. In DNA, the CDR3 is TGTGCCAGTATCCCACGGGGGACGCCGGGGGCGAACTATGGCTACACCTTC. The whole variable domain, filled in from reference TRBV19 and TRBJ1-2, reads DGGITQSPKYLFRKEGQNVTLSCEQNLNHDAMYWYRQDPGQGLRLIYYSQIVNDFQKGDIAEGYSVSREKKESFPLTVTSAQKNPTAFYLCASIPRGTPGANYGYTFGSGTRLTVV.

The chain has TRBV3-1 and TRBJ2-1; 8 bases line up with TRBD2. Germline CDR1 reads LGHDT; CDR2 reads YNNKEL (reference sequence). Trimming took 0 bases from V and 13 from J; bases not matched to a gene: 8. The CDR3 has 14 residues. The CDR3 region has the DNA TGTGCCAGCAGCCAAGATACGGGAGGGCCGACTCAGTTCTTC. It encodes CASSQDTGGPTQFF.

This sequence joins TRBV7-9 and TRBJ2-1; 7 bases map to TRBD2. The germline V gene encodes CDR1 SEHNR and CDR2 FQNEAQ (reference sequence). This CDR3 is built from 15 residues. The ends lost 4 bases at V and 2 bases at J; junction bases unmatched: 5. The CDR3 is CASSSSSGTYNEQFF. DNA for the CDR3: TGTGCCAGCAGCTCATCTAGCGGAACCTACAATGAGCAGTTCTTC.

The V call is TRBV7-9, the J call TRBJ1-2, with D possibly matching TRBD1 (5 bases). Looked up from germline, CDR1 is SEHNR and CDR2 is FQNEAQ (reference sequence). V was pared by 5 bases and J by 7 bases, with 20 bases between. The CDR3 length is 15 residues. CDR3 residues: CASSVRGEVLTGYTF. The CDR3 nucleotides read TGTGCCAGCAGCGTAAGGGGCGAAGTTCTCACTGGCTACACCTTC.

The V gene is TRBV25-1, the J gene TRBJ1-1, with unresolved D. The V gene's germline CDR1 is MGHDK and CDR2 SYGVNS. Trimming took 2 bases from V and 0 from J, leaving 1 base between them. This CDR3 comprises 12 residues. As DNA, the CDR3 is TGTGCCAGCAGTGAAATGAACACTGAAGCTTTCTTT. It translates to CASSEMNTEAFF.

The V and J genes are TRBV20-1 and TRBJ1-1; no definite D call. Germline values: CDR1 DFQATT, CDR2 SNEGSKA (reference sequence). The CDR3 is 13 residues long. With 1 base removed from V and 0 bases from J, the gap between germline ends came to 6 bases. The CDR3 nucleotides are TGCAGTGCTAGAGTCCGCCTGAACACTGAAGCTTTCTTT. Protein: CSARVRLNTEAFF.

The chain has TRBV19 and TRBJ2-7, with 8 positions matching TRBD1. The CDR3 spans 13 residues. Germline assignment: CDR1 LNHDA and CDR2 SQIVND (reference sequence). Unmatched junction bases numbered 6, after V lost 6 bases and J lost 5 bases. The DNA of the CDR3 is TGTGCCAGTAGGTCACCACAGGGGGACGAGCAGTACTTC. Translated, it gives CASRSPQGDEQYF.

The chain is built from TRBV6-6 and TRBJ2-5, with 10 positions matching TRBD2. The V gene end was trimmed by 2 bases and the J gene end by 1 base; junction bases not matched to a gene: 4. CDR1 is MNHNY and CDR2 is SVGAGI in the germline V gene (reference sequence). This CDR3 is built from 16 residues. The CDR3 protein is CASSYGTSGTQETQYF. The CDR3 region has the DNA TGTGCCAGCAGTTACGGCACTAGCGGGACCCAAGAGACCCAGTACTTC.

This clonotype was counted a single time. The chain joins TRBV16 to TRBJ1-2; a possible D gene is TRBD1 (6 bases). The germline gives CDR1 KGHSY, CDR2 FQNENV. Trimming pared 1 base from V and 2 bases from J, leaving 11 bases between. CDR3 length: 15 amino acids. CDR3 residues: CASSQYQGNNYGYTF. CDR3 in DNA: TGTGCCAGCAGCCAATATCAGGGGAACAACTATGGCTACACCTTC. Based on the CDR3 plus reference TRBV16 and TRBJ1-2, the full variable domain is GEEVAQTPKHLVRGEGQKAKLYCAPIKGHSYVFWYQQVLKNEFKFLISFQNENVFDETGMPKERFSAKCLPNSPCSLEIQATKLEDSAVYFCASSQYQGNNYGYTFGSGTRLTVV.

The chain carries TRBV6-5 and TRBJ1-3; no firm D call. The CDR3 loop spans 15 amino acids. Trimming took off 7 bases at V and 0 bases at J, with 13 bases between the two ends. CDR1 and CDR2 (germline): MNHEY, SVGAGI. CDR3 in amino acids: CASTGGSPSGNTIYF. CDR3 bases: TGTGCCAGCACAGGCGGGTCTCCCTCTGGAAACACCATATATTTT.

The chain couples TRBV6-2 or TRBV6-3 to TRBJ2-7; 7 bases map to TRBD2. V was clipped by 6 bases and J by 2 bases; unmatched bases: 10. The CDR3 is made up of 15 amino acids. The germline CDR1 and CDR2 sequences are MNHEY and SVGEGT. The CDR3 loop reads CASSSWGGIPYEQYF. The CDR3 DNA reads TGTGCCAGCAGCTCTTGGGGGGGGATCCCCTACGAGCAGTACTTC.

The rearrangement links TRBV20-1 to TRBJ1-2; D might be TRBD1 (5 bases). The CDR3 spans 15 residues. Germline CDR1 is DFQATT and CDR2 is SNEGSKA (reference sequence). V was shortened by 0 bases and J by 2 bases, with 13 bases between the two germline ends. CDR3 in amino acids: CSARDHTRGNYGYTF. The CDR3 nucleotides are TGCAGTGCTAGAGATCATACGCGGGGGAACTATGGCTACACCTTC.